This TCR beta chain was captured in a study of T-cell memory formation after mild COVID-19. Study-wide background: Clusters were largely donor specific.

Concerning this clonotype itself: Its specificity is not known.

Constant-segment-primed 5'RACE gave TCR alpha and TCR beta cDNA libraries with sample barcodes and UMIs. MiXCR was run by TCRdb on the 5' RACE reads, yielding one entry per CDR3 protein. The sample lists around 150,000 distinct CDR3 sequences, approximately 14% seen once, with roughly 14% in the top ten. Study observations and caveats: Pre-infection memory carried some responding clones, suggesting that cross-reactive memory joined.

The CDR3 contains 18 residues. Germline V CDR1 and CDR2: KGHSH, LQKENI. V shed 4 bases and J 2 bases; nucleotides not matched to a gene: 12. The receptor was derived from an adult woman who had mild COVID-19 (a few samples of this study predate the infection). Cell type and time point are not known. This chain joins TRBV18 and TRBJ2-7; TRBD2 agrees at 12 bases. Material for sequencing was PBMCs or a T cell subset sorted from them (not recorded which). In DNA form, the CDR3 reads TGTGCCAGCTCACTGGGTCAGACTAGCGGGAGCCTTACCTACGAGCAGTACTTC. This encodes CASSLGQTSGSLTYEQYF. Variable domain in full (rest from reference TRBV18 and TRBJ2-7): NAGVMQNPRHLVRRRGQEARLRCSPMKGHSHVYWYRQLPEEGLKFMVYLQKENIIDESGMPKERFSAEFPKEGPSILRIQQVVRGDSAAYFCASSLGQTSGSLTYEQYFGPGTRLTVT.